This T cell receptor beta chain was captured in a study of CXCR3-negative and CXCR3-positive naive CD8 T cells. In terms of frequency, this clonotype is medium-sized (0.01 to 0.1%). Its antigen is undetermined. The TRB libraries of cDNA were built by UMI-labeled 5' RACE. TCRdb reprocessed the 5' RACE reads; each CDR3 protein has one entry and no DNA is given. Seen in this sample are fewer than 3,000 distinct CDR3 sequences; the ten most common clones hold approximately 2.2%. The study, taken as a whole, reports: In naive cells, CXCR3-negative and CXCR3-positive subsets had similar TRBV-TRBJ usage; memory cells differed. Against CXCR3-negative naive cells, CXCR3-positive naive cells showed more hydrophobic TRB CDR3s.

This CDR3 has 14 amino acids. CD45RO-CCR7+CD27+CD95- marked naive CD8+ T cells. V and J are TRBV12-3 or TRBV12-4 and TRBJ1-6; the D gene TCRdb calls, TRBD1, cannot be checked with no DNA. This receptor was identified in a human donor in good health. Some clones in this sample may be carry-over from other donors' samples. Sequencing was carried out using naive CXCR3+ CD8+ T cells from blood. Subset noted: CD45RO-CCR7+CD27+CD95- naive CD8+ T cells expressing CXCR3 (TNR3+). The CDR3 loop is CASSPQGRGSPLHF.